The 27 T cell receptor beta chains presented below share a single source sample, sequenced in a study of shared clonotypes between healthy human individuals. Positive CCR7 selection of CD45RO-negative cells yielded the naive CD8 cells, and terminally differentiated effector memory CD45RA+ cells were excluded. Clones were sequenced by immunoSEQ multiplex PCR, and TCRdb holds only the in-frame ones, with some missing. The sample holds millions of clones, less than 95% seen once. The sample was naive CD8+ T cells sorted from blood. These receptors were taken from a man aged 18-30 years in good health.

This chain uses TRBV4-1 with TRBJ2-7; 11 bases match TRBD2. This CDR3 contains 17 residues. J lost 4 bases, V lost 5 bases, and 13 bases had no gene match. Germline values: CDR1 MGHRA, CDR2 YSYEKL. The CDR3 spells CASSYHLAGGPGYEQYF. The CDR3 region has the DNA TGCGCCAGCAGCTACCATTTAGCGGGAGGGCCCGGATACGAGCAGTACTTC.

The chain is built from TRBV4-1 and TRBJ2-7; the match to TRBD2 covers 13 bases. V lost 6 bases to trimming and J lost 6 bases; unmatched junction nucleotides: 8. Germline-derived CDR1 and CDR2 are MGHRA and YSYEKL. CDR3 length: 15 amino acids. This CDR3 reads CASSTSGGASSEQYF. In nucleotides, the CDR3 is TGCGCCAGCAGTACTAGCGGGGGGGCCTCAAGCGAGCAGTACTTC.

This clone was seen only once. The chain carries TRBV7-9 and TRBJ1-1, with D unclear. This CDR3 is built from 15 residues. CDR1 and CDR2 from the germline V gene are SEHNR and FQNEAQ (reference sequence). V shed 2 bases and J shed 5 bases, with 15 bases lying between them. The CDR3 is CASSLSPDGLTEAFF. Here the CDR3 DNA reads TGTGCCAGCAGCTTATCCCCCGACGGATTAACTGAAGCTTTCTTT.

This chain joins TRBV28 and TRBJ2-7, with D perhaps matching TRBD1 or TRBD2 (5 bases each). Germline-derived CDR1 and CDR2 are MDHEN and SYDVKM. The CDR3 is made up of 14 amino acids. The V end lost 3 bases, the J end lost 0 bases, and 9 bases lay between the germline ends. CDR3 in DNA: TGTGCCAGCAGTTTTAGGGACCACTCCTACGAGCAGTACTTC. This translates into CASSFRDHSYEQYF.

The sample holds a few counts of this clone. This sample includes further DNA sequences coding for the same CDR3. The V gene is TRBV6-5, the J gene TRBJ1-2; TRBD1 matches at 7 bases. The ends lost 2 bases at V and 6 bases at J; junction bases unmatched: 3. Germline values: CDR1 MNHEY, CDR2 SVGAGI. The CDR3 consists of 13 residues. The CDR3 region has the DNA TGTGCCAGCAGTTACGTTGGACAGGATGGCTACACCTTC. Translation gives CASSYVGQDGYTF.

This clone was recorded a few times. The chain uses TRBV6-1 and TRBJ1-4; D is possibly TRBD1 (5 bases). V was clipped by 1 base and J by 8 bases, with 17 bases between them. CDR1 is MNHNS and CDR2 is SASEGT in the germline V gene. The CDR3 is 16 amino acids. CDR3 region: CASSEESWQGGEKLFF. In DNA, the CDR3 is TGTGCCAGCAGTGAAGAATCATGGCAGGGAGGGGAAAAACTGTTTTTT.

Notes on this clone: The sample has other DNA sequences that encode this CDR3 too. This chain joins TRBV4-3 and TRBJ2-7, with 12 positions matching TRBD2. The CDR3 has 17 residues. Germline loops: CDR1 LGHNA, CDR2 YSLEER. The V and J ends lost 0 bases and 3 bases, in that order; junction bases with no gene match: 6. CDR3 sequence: CASSQDRLAGVSYEQYF. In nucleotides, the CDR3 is TGCGCCAGCAGCCAAGATCGACTAGCGGGAGTGAGCTACGAGCAGTACTTC.

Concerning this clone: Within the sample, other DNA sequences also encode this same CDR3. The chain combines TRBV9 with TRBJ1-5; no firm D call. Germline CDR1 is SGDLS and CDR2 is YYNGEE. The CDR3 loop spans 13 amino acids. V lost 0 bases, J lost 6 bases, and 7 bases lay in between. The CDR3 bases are TGTGCCAGCAGCGTAGGGGAAGGTCAGCCCCAGCATTTT. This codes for CASSVGEGQPQHF.

CDR3 amino acids: CASSQVEVPRDTQYF. In DNA, the CDR3 is TGCGCCAGCAGCCAAGTCGAGGTACCGAGAGATACGCAGTATTTT. The J gene is TRBJ2-3, the V gene TRBV4-1; no clear D. The length of the CDR3 is 15 residues. Trimming shortened V by 1 base and J by 5 bases, and 13 bases separated the two germline ends. The germline V gene encodes CDR1 MGHRA and CDR2 YSYEKL.

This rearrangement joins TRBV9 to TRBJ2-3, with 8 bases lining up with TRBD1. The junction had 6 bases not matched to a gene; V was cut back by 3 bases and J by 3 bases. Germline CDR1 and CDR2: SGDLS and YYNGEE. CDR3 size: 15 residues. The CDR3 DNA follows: TGTGCCAGCAGCGATGGACAGGGTGTAACAGATACGCAGTATTTT. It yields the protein CASSDGQGVTDTQYF.

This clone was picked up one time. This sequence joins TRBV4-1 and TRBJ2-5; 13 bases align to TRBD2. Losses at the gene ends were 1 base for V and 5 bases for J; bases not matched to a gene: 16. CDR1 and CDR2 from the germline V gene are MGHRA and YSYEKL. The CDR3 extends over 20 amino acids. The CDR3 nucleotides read TGCGCCAGCAGCCAAGTTACGTCGACTAGCGGGAGGACCCTTGGGGAGACCCAGTACTTC. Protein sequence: CASSQVTSTSGRTLGETQYF.

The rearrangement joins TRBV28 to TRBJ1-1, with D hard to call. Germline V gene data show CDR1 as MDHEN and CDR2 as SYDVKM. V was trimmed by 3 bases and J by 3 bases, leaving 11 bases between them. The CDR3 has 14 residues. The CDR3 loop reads CASSLFQKDTEAFF. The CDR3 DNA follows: TGTGCCAGCAGTTTGTTTCAGAAGGACACTGAAGCTTTCTTT.

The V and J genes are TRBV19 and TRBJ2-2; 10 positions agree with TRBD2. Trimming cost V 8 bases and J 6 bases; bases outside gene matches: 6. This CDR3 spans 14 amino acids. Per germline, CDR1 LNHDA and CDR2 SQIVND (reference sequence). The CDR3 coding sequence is TGTGCCAGTCTTGGGACTAGCGCCCCCGGGGAGCTGTTTTTT. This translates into CASLGTSAPGELFF. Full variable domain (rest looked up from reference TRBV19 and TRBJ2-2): DGGITQSPKYLFRKEGQNVTLSCEQNLNHDAMYWYRQDPGQGLRLIYYSQIVNDFQKGDIAEGYSVSREKKESFPLTVTSAQKNPTAFYLCASLGTSAPGELFFGEGSRLTVL.

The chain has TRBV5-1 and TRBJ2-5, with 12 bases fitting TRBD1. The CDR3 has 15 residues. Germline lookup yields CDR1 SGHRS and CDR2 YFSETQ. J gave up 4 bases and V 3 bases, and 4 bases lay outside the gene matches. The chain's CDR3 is CASSSGTGGRETQYF. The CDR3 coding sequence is TGCGCCAGCAGCTCCGGGACAGGGGGCAGAGAGACCCAGTACTTC.

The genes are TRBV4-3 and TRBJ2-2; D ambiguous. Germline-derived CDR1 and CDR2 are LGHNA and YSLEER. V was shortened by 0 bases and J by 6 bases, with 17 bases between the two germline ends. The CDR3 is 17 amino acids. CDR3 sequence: CASSQDWAPLTAGELFF. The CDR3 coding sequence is TGCGCCAGCAGCCAAGATTGGGCGCCTCTTACTGCCGGGGAGCTGTTTTTT.

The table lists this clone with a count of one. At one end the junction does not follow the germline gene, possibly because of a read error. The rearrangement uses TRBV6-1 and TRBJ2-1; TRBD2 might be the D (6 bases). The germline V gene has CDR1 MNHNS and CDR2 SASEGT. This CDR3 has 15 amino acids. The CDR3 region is CASREGIAGGYEQFF. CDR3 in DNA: TGTGCCAGCAGGGAAGGGATTGCCGGGGGTTATGAGCAGTTCTTC.

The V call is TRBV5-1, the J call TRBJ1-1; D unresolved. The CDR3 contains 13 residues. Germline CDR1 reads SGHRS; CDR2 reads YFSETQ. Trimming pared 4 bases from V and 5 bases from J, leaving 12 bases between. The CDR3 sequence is CASSPYGETEAFF. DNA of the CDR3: TGCGCCAGCAGCCCGTATGGGGAGACTGAAGCTTTCTTT.

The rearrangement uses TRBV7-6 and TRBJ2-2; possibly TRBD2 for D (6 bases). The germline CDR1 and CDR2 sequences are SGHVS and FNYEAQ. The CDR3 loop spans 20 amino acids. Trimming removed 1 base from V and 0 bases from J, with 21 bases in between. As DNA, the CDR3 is TGTGCCAGCAGCTTAGTGGGTGGAGGAGGTGGGAGGACGAACACCGGGGAGCTGTTTTTT. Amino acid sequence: CASSLVGGGGGRTNTGELFF.

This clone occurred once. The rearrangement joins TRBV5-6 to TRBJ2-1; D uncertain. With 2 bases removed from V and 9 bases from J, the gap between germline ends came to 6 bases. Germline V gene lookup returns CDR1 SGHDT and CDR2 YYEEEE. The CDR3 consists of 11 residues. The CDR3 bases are TGTGCCAGCAGCTTTGAGGTTGAGCAGTTCTTC. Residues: CASSFEVEQFF.

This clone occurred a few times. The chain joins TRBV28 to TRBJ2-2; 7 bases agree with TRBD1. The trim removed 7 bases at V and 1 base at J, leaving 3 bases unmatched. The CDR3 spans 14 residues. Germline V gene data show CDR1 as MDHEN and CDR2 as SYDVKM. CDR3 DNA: TGTGCCAGCACCGGGACAGAGAACACCGGGGAGCTGTTTTTT. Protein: CASTGTENTGELFF.

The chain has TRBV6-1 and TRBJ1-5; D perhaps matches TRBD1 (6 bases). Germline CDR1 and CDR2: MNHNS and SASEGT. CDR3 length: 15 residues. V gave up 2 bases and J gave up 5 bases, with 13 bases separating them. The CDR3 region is CASSEIGGQDQPQHF. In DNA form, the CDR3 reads TGTGCCAGCAGTGAAATTGGGGGGCAGGATCAGCCCCAGCATTTT.

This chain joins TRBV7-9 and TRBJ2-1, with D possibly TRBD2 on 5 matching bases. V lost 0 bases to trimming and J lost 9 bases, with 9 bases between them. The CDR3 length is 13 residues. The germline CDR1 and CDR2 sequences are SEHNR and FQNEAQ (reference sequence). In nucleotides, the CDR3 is TGTGCCAGCAGCTTAGCCGGAGGTGGTGAGCAGTTCTTC. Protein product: CASSLAGGGEQFF. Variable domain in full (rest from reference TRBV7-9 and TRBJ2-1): DTGVSQNPRHKITKRGQNVTFRCDPISEHNRLYWYRQTLGQGPEFLTYFQNEAQLEKSRLLSDRFSAERPKGSFSTLEIQRTEQGDSAMYLCASSLAGGGEQFFGPGTRLTVL.

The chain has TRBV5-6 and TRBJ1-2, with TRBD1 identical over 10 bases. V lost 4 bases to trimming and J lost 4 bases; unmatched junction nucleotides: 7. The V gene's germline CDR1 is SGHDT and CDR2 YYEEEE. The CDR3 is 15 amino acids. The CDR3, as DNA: TGTGCCAGCAGCCACGGGACAGGGGCCTTCTATGGCTACACCTTC. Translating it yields CASSHGTGAFYGYTF.

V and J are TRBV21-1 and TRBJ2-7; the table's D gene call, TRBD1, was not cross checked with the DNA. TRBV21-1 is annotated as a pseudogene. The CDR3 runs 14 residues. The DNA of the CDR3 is TGTGCCAGCAGCAAAACGGCAGGGATCGACGAGCAGTACTTC. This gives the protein CASSKTAGIDEQYF.

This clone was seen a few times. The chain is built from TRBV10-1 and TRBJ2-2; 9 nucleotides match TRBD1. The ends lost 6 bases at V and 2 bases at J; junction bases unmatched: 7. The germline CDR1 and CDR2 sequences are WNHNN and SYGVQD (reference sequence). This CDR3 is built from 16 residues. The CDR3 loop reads CASSDGTGTNTGELFF. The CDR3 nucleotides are TGCGCCAGCAGCGATGGGACAGGGACCAACACCGGGGAGCTGTTTTTT.

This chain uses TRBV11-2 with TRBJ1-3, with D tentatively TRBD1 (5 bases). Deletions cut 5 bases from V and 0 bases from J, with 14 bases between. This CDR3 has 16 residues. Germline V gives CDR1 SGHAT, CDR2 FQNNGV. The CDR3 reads CASSQPGYYSGNTIYF. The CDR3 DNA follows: TGTGCCAGCAGCCAGCCAGGGTATTACTCTGGAAACACCATATATTTT.

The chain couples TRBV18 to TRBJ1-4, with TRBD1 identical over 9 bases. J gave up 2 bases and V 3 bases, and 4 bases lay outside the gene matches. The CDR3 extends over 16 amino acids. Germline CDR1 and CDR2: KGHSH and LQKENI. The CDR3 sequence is CASSPGQGGTNEKLFF. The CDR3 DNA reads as TGTGCCAGCTCACCGGGACAGGGTGGGACTAATGAAAAACTGTTTTTT.